The 8 T cell receptor beta chains listed next were all sequenced from one sample in a study of neurological immune-mediated disorders. TCRdb re-called the 5' RACE reads through MiXCR, storing one row per CDR3 protein. This table has about 38,000 distinct CDR3 sequences, 7% to 8.5% appearing once. Input material: CD4+ T cells from blood. These receptors were obtained from a middle-aged man in good health.

This clonotype was picked up a small number of times. V and J are TRBV6-2 or TRBV6-3 and TRBJ2-7, with D perhaps TRBD2 (5 bases). V lost 8 bases, J lost 3 bases, and 14 bases lay in between. The germline V gene has CDR1 MNHEY and CDR2 SVGEGT. CDR3 size: 13 residues. The CDR3: CASGKSGNYEQYF. In nucleotides, the CDR3 is TGTGCCAGCGGGAAAAGCGGAAACTACGAGCAGTACTTC.

Details on this clonotype: A much larger clone lies one base from this, so it may be a read error. The rearrangement links TRBV7-2 to TRBJ2-1; TRBD2 matches at 8 bases. The V gene's germline CDR1 is SGHTA and CDR2 FQGNSA. CDR3 length: 13 residues. The J segment lost 6 bases and the V segment lost 6 bases, leaving 4 bases of the junction unmatched. The CDR3 sequence is CASRSGTSNEQFF. For the CDR3, the DNA is TGTGCCAGCAGATCCGGGACTAGCAATGAGCAGTTCTTC.

This clonotype was picked up many times. The CDR3 DNA follows: TGCAGTGCCAGGACTAGCGAGTACAATGAGCAGTTCTTC. It codes for CSARTSEYNEQFF. The chain links TRBV20-1 to TRBJ2-1; 9 bases line up with TRBD2. The V segment lost 6 bases and the J segment 4 bases; nucleotides outside the gene matches: 4. CDR1 and CDR2 from the germline V gene are DFQATT and SNEGSKA (reference sequence). The CDR3 is 13 amino acids.

There are many counts of this clonotype. The chain couples TRBV7-9 to TRBJ1-4, with no clear D. CDR1 is SEHNR, CDR2 FQNEAQ, per germline (reference sequence). This CDR3 is built from 16 residues. V was pared by 5 bases and J by 3 bases, with 16 bases between. The CDR3 protein is CASSRNWRAANEKLFF. The CDR3 region has the DNA TGTGCCAGCAGCCGGAACTGGAGGGCGGCTAATGAAAAACTGTTTTTT.

Ten or more counts support this clonotype. This chain uses TRBV5-1 with TRBJ2-1; 7 bases match TRBD2. Germline assignment: CDR1 SGHRS and CDR2 YFSETQ. This CDR3 contains 15 residues. J lost 1 base, V lost 4 bases, and 5 bases had no gene match. CDR3: CASSLGLESYNEQFF. The DNA of the CDR3 is TGCGCCAGCAGCCTTGGACTAGAGTCCTACAATGAGCAGTTCTTC.

This clonotype occurred many times. This chain uses TRBV7-3 with TRBJ2-3; 7 bases map to TRBD2. V gave up 3 bases and J gave up 4 bases; unmatched junction bases: 10. CDR1 and CDR2 (germline): SGHTA, FQGTGA. This CDR3 comprises 16 residues. CDR3 nucleotides: TGTGCCAGCAGCTTTTGGGGGGGGACCGGACCAGATACGCAGTATTTT. Translated, it gives CASSFWGGTGPDTQYF.

Many counts were recorded for this clonotype. V is TRBV20-1 and J is TRBJ2-3; 11 bases agree with TRBD2. After removal of 7 bases from V and 5 bases from J, the junction contained 5 bases not matched to a gene. The CDR3 has 13 amino acids. The germline V gene has CDR1 DFQATT and CDR2 SNEGSKA (reference sequence). CDR3 region: CSGIAGGVDTQYF. In DNA, the CDR3 is TGCAGTGGGATAGCGGGAGGGGTAGATACGCAGTATTTT.

At least ten counts were recorded for this clonotype. The chain employs TRBV7-6 and TRBJ2-7, with D unresolved. CDR3 length: 13 amino acids. Germline CDR1 and CDR2: SGHVS and FNYEAQ. Between the trimmed V and J ends, which lost 2 bases and 6 bases, there was a span of 11 bases. The CDR3 bases are TGTGCCAGCAGCTTATATATGCGGCGCGAGCAGTACTTC. It encodes CASSLYMRREQYF.